This passage covers 31 T cell receptor beta chains from one sample sequenced in a study of blood T cell repertoires in COVID-19. Only in-frame clones appear in the TCRdb table, and some are missing; sequencing was by immunoSEQ multiplex PCR. The profile covers 200,000 or so clones, with over 70% appearing a single time and 5.5% taken by the ten largest. The specimen sequenced was peripheral blood. The receptors come from a woman between 70 and 85 years old with acute or convalescent COVID-19.

The chain recombines TRBV29-1 with TRBJ1-1, with 9 bases fitting TRBD1. Germline V CDR1 and CDR2: SQVTM, ANQGSEA. The ends lost 3 bases at V and 3 bases at J; junction bases unmatched: 5. The CDR3 runs to 14 residues. CDR3 bases: TGCAGCGTTGAGGACAGGGGTTTGTACACTGAAGCTTTCTTT. It translates to CSVEDRGLYTEAFF.

This rearrangement joins TRBV4-2 to TRBJ2-2; TRBD1 matches 7 bases. Germline V gives CDR1 LGHNA, CDR2 YNFKEQ. The CDR3 extends over 18 amino acids. J lost 1 base, V lost 2 bases, and 10 bases had no gene match. CDR3 region: CASSQQPRRQGNTGELFF. The DNA for the CDR3 is TGTGCCAGCAGCCAACAGCCGAGGAGACAGGGGAACACCGGGGAGCTGTTTTTT.

The CDR3 is CASSPQGTVNNEQYF. The CDR3 nucleotides read TGTGCCAGCAGTCCACAGGGGACGGTAAACAACGAGCAGTACTTC. The J gene is TRBJ2-7, the V gene TRBV7-9; 7 bases fit TRBD1. CDR1 SEHNR and CDR2 FQNEAQ come from the germline V gene (reference sequence). Unmatched junction bases numbered 13, after V lost 6 bases and J lost 5 bases. The CDR3 length is 15 residues. The full variable domain, its missing parts supplied by reference TRBV7-9 and TRBJ2-7, is DTGVSQNPRHKITKRGQNVTFRCDPISEHNRLYWYRQTLGQGPEFLTYFQNEAQLEKSRLLSDRFSAERPKGSFSTLEIQRTEQGDSAMYLCASSPQGTVNNEQYFGPGTRLTVT.

The chain is built from TRBV30 and TRBJ1-1; D unresolved. This CDR3 is 12 amino acids long. Germline V gene lookup returns CDR1 GTSNPN and CDR2 SVGIG (reference sequence). V dropped 1 base and J dropped 7 bases, with 10 bases sitting between them. Here the CDR3 reads CAWSAIAGEAFF. The CDR3 bases are TGTGCCTGGAGTGCAATTGCAGGTGAAGCTTTCTTT.

The chain employs TRBV29-1 and TRBJ2-7; TRBD2 agrees at 7 bases. J lost 2 bases, V lost 4 bases, and 5 bases had no gene match. The germline gives CDR1 SQVTM, CDR2 ANQGSEA. The CDR3 is made up of 13 amino acids. CDR3: CSVGAGAPYEQYF. The DNA for the CDR3 is TGCAGCGTTGGTGCGGGAGCTCCCTACGAGCAGTACTTC.

V and J are TRBV28 and TRBJ2-7; possible D gene TRBD1, 5 bases. Trimming cost V 1 base and J 4 bases, with 11 bases left between them. The germline gives CDR1 MDHEN, CDR2 SYDVKM. The CDR3 runs 14 residues. The CDR3 reads CASSLSGRAYEQYF. CDR3 bases: TGTGCCAGCAGTTTATCGGGCAGGGCTTACGAGCAGTACTTC. Full variable domain (remainder filled in from reference TRBV28 and TRBJ2-7): DVKVTQSSRYLVKRTGEKVFLECVQDMDHENMFWYRQDPGLGLRLIYFSYDVKMKEKGDIPEGYSVSREKKERFSLILESASTNQTSMYLCASSLSGRAYEQYFGPGTRLTVT.

The rearrangement uses TRBV18 and TRBJ2-3; 13 bases align to TRBD2. CDR1 and CDR2 (germline): KGHSH, LQKENI. V shed 3 bases, J shed 5 bases, and the junction held 5 bases outside the gene matches. The CDR3 totals 16 residues. CDR3 sequence: CASSPGLAGVGDTQYF. The DNA of the CDR3 is TGTGCCAGCTCACCTGGACTAGCGGGAGTTGGAGATACGCAGTATTTT.

This clone showed up just a few times. V gene TRBV30 combines with J gene TRBJ1-4; D possibly corresponds to TRBD1 (6 bases). Trimming pared 0 bases from V and 6 bases from J, leaving 11 bases between. The CDR3 is 14 residues long. The germline gives CDR1 GTSNPN, CDR2 SVGIG (reference sequence). The CDR3 sequence is CAWSVGGGDEKLFF. The CDR3 coding sequence is TGTGCCTGGAGTGTCGGAGGGGGGGATGAAAAACTGTTTTTT.

This clone was counted a few times. The rearrangement joins TRBV28 to TRBJ2-7, with D unclear. There are 13 residues in the CDR3. V lost 4 bases and J 0 bases, leaving 7 bases between the germline ends. Germline CDR1 is MDHEN and CDR2 is SYDVKM. The CDR3 DNA reads as TGTGCCAGCAGTTCACAATTCTCCTACGAGCAGTACTTC. Its protein product is CASSSQFSYEQYF.

The gene calls are TRBV2 and TRBJ2-5; 12 nucleotides line up with TRBD2. CDR1 is SNHLY and CDR2 is FYNNEI in the germline V gene. V was clipped by 10 bases and J by 0 bases; unmatched bases: 15. This CDR3 region has 18 residues. This CDR3 is CATARRLAGEKYQETQYF. The CDR3 DNA follows: TGTGCCACCGCCCGGAGACTAGCGGGAGAAAAGTACCAAGAGACCCAGTACTTC.

The chain employs TRBV7-4 and TRBJ1-1; no clear D. This CDR3 contains 14 residues. V lost 4 bases and J 1 base, leaving 10 bases between the germline ends. Germline lookup yields CDR1 SGHVT and CDR2 SQSDAQ. CDR3 DNA: TGTGCCAGCAGCTCTGACATAAAGAACACTGAAGCTTTCTTT. This sequence encodes CASSSDIKNTEAFF.

V usage is TRBV19 and J usage is TRBJ2-4, with D perhaps matching TRBD2 (6 bases). This CDR3 is 16 amino acids long. Trimming shortened V by 5 bases and J by 1 base, and 15 bases separated the two germline ends. Germline CDR1 and CDR2: LNHDA and SQIVND (reference sequence). Here the CDR3 DNA reads TGTGCCAGTAGTCAGGGCTCTGGGGGGGCCAAAAACATTCAGTACTTC. Protein sequence: CASSQGSGGAKNIQYF.

This chain connects TRBV5-1 to TRBJ1-1; no firm D call. The V gene's germline CDR1 is SGHRS and CDR2 YFSETQ. The V gene lost 1 base and the J gene lost 6 bases, with 10 bases spanning the gap. The CDR3 is made up of 13 amino acids. The CDR3 loop reads CASSLSSLAEAFF. The CDR3 region has the DNA TGCGCCAGCAGCTTGTCGTCGTTAGCTGAAGCTTTCTTT.

The chain recombines TRBV11-2 with TRBJ1-4; TRBD1 matches at 8 bases. Per germline, CDR1 SGHAT and CDR2 FQNNGV. The trim removed 4 bases at V and 15 bases at J, leaving 10 bases unmatched. This CDR3 contains 13 residues. In nucleotides, the CDR3 is TGTGCCAGCAGCTCCGGACAGGGCGAAAGGGTGTTTTTT. Amino acids: CASSSGQGERVFF.

V and J are TRBV5-4 and TRBJ2-1; 8 bases align to TRBD2. V trimming: 2 bases; J trimming: 9 bases; junction bases outside the gene matches: 13. Germline loops: CDR1 SGHNT, CDR2 YYREEE (reference sequence). The CDR3 runs 16 residues. CDR3 nucleotides: TGTGCCAGCAGCTTAGACGGGGGAAGCGGGAGATCTGAGCAGTTCTTC. It encodes CASSLDGGSGRSEQFF. Looking up the rest from reference TRBV5-4 and TRBJ2-1 gives the full variable domain: ETGVTQSPTHLIKTRGQQVTLRCSSQSGHNTVSWYQQALGQGPQFIFQYYREEENGRGNFPPRFSGLQFPNYSSELNVNALELDDSALYLCASSLDGGSGRSEQFFGPGTRLTVL.

The rearrangement joins TRBV30 to TRBJ2-7, with D perhaps matching TRBD2 (6 bases). This CDR3 spans 15 amino acids. V lost 6 bases to trimming and J lost 0 bases, with 18 bases between them. From germline, CDR1 is GTSNPN and CDR2 SVGIG (reference sequence). DNA for the CDR3: TGTGCCTGCTACGAGGTTGGAGGGATCTCCTACGAGCAGTACTTC. Amino acid sequence: CACYEVGGISYEQYF.

The chain couples TRBV27 to TRBJ1-2; 9 bases fit TRBD1. The CDR3 is made up of 14 amino acids. Germline V gene data show CDR1 as MNHEY and CDR2 as SMNVEV (reference sequence). With V trimmed by 0 bases and J by 7 bases, 3 bases remained unmatched. Written as DNA, the CDR3 is TGTGCCAGCAGTTTATCCAGGACAGGGGCTGGCTACACCTTC. This translates into CASSLSRTGAGYTF.

The chain combines TRBV7-9 with TRBJ2-6; 7 nucleotides agree with TRBD1. CDR3 size: 21 residues. The germline V gene encodes CDR1 SEHNR and CDR2 FQNEAQ (reference sequence). J lost 0 bases, V lost 5 bases, and 19 bases had no gene match. This CDR3 is CASSIPDRVGPFDSGANVLTF. The CDR3 nucleotides read TGTGCCAGCAGCATACCTGACAGGGTAGGTCCCTTTGACTCTGGGGCCAACGTCCTGACTTTC.

The gene calls are TRBV28 and TRBJ1-3; D perhaps matches TRBD1 (5 bases). Trimming shortened V by 7 bases and J by 2 bases, and 12 bases separated the two germline ends. Germline loops: CDR1 MDHEN, CDR2 SYDVKM. There are 14 residues in the CDR3. As DNA, the CDR3 is TGTGCCAGCATCCCCGCGGGGCCTGGAAACACCATATATTTT. This sequence encodes CASIPAGPGNTIYF.

V usage is TRBV5-1 and J usage is TRBJ1-6; TRBD1 agrees at 10 bases. Germline CDR1 is SGHRS and CDR2 is YFSETQ. V lost 3 bases and J lost 9; bases outside the gene matches: 3. This CDR3 has 14 amino acids. The CDR3 sequence is CASSSGTGASPLHF. CDR3 coding DNA: TGCGCCAGCAGCTCCGGGACAGGGGCTTCACCCCTCCACTTT.

The sample holds a few counts of this clone. This sequence joins TRBV9 and TRBJ2-3; D remains unclear. Trimming took 0 bases from V and 4 from J, leaving 12 bases between them. The CDR3 contains 15 residues. Germline values: CDR1 SGDLS, CDR2 YYNGEE. The CDR3 reads CASSVGDNWADTQYF. The CDR3 bases are TGTGCCAGCAGCGTAGGAGACAATTGGGCAGATACGCAGTATTTT.

The chain recombines TRBV5-4 with TRBJ2-7; weak D call: TRBD1 (6 bases). This CDR3 region has 14 residues. Germline V CDR1 and CDR2: SGHNT, YYREEE (reference sequence). V gave up 4 bases and J gave up 3 bases, with 14 bases separating them. CDR3 sequence reads: CASSRRDTHYEQYF. The CDR3 region has the DNA TGTGCCAGCAGCCGTAGGGACACCCACTACGAGCAGTACTTC.

The chain has TRBV6-1 and TRBJ2-3; D is possibly TRBD2 (7 bases). The CDR3 length is 15 residues. Germline CDR1 and CDR2: MNHNS and SASEGT. The V end was cut by 1 base, the J end by 6 bases, with 14 bases between. CDR3: CASSEVAEGGDTQYF. The CDR3 region has the DNA TGTGCCAGCAGTGAAGTTGCGGAGGGGGGGGATACGCAGTATTTT.

The chain employs TRBV25-1 and TRBJ1-1, with D maybe TRBD1 (5 bases). Germline V lookup: CDR1 MGHDK, CDR2 SYGVNS. Trimming pared 2 bases from V and 2 bases from J, leaving 9 bases between. This CDR3 has 14 amino acids. The CDR3 reads CASSEPGPNTEAFF. CDR3 coding DNA: TGTGCCAGCAGTGAACCAGGGCCAAACACTGAAGCTTTCTTT.

The chain is built from TRBV10-3 and TRBJ2-2; 12 positions match TRBD1. V shed 9 bases, J shed 7 bases, and the junction held 9 bases outside the gene matches. CDR1 ENHRY and CDR2 SYGVKD come from the germline V gene. CDR3 size: 15 residues. The CDR3 loop is CAIKQGQGAGGELFF. CDR3 nucleotide sequence: TGTGCCATAAAACAGGGACAGGGGGCCGGCGGGGAGCTGTTTTTT.

The V and J genes are TRBV12-3 or TRBV12-4 and TRBJ2-2; D remains ambiguous. CDR3 length: 13 residues. Trimming stripped 5 bases from V and 5 bases from J, with 9 bases between. The CDR3 loop is CASSPVYTGELFF. The CDR3, as DNA: TGTGCCAGCAGTCCTGTCTATACCGGGGAGCTGTTTTTT.

The chain recombines TRBV7-2 with TRBJ2-1; TRBD2 aligns across 8 bases. This CDR3 region has 16 residues. Germline CDR1 and CDR2: SGHTA and FQGNSA. V trimming: 2 bases; J trimming: 4 bases; junction bases outside the gene matches: 7. The CDR3 DNA reads TGTGCCAGCAGCTTACATAGGACTAGCCTATACAATGAGCAGTTCTTC. It translates to CASSLHRTSLYNEQFF.

This clone has only one observation. This chain joins TRBV27 and TRBJ1-1; 7 positions match TRBD1. CDR1 is MNHEY and CDR2 is SMNVEV in the germline V gene (reference sequence). After removal of 7 bases from V and 4 bases from J, the junction contained 6 bases not matched to a gene. There are 13 residues in the CDR3. DNA of the CDR3: TGTGCCAGCACCTACAGGGGCGGCACTGAAGCTTTCTTT. Translated, it gives CASTYRGGTEAFF.

This clone was found many times. V usage is TRBV10-3 and J usage is TRBJ2-6, with 12 bases matching TRBD1. With V trimmed by 5 bases and J by 2 bases, 10 bases remained unmatched. The CDR3 runs 19 residues. Germline-derived CDR1 and CDR2 are ENHRY and SYGVKD. The CDR3 DNA is TGTGCCATCAGTCCTCCCCCCGGGACAGGGGGCCCTGGGGCCAACGTCCTGACTTTC. It is translated as CAISPPPGTGGPGANVLTF.

The chain uses TRBV18 and TRBJ2-5, with 10 bases matching TRBD1. Germline-derived CDR1 and CDR2 are KGHSH and LQKENI. The CDR3 spans 16 residues. Trimming cost V 3 bases and J 5 bases; bases outside gene matches: 9. The CDR3 loop reads CASSPSTGGVSETQYF. In DNA, the CDR3 is TGTGCCAGCTCACCCTCGACAGGGGGCGTTTCGGAGACCCAGTACTTC.

The rearrangement links TRBV7-8 to TRBJ1-5, with 7 bases lining up with TRBD1. CDR3 size: 12 residues. The V gene end was trimmed by 4 bases and the J gene end by 9 bases; junction bases not matched to a gene: 3. CDR1 is SGHVS, CDR2 FQNEAQ, per germline. The CDR3 loop is CASSSSGGPQHF. The CDR3 DNA is TGTGCCAGCAGCTCCTCAGGGGGGCCCCAGCATTTT.